This T cell receptor beta chain was documented in a study of PD-1 blockade in mismatch repair-deficient tumors. All patients were mismatch repair deficient, assessed by either PCR or immunohistochemistry. The TCR-sequenced patients were a few responders to pembrolizumab. TCRdb's table, derived via immunoSEQ multiplex PCR, lists solely in-frame clones and lacks some. The repertoire holds more than 20,000 clones, with approximately 84% as singletons. The CDR3 extends over 14 amino acids. Looked up from germline, CDR1 is MGHRA and CDR2 is YSYEKL. Trimming left V 4 bases short and J 3 bases short, with 13 bases between.

Sequencing used peripheral blood, obtained 2 weeks after starting pembrolizumab. The clonotype was recovered from an adult with mismatch repair-deficient cancer. This chain connects TRBV4-1 to TRBJ2-7, with D possibly matching TRBD1 (6 bases). CDR3 sequence (DNA): TGCGCCAGCAGCCCCTCTCCAGGGGACTACGAGCAGTACTTC. Amino acids: CASSPSPGDYEQYF.